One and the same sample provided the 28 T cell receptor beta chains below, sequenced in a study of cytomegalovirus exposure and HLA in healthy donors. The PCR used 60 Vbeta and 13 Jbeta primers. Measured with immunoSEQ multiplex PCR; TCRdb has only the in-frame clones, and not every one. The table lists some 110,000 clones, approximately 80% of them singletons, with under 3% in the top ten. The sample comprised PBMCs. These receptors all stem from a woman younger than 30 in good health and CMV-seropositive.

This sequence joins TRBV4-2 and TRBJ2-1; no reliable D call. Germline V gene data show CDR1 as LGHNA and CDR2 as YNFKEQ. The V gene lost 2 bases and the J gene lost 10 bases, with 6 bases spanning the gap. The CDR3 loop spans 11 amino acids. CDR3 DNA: TGTGCCAGCAGCCAAAGCAGGGAGCAGTTCTTC. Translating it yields CASSQSREQFF.

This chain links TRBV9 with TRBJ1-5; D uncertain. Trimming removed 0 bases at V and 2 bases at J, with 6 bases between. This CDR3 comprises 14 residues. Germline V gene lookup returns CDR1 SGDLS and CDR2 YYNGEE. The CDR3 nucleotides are TGTGCCAGCAGCGTAGGGCATGGCAATCAGCCCCAGCATTTT. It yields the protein CASSVGHGNQPQHF.

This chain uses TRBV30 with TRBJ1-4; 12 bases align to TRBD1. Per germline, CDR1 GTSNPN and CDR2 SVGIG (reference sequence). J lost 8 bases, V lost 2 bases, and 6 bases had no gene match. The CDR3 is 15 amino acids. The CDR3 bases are TGTGCCTGGAGTCCAGGGACAGGGGGCGGGGAAAAACTGTTTTTT. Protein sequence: CAWSPGTGGGEKLFF.

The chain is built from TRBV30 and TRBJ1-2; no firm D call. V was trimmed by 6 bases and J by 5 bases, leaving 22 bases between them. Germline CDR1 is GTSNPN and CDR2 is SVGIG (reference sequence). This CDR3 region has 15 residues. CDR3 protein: CACLQEGRPLYGYTF. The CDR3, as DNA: TGTGCCTGCCTACAAGAAGGGAGACCTTTATATGGCTACACCTTC. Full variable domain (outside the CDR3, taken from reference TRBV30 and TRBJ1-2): SQTIHQWPATLVQPVGSPLSLECTVEGTSNPNLYWYRQAAGRGLQLLFYSVGIGQISSEVPQNLSASRPQDRQFILSSKKLLLSDSGFYLCACLQEGRPLYGYTFGSGTRLTVV.

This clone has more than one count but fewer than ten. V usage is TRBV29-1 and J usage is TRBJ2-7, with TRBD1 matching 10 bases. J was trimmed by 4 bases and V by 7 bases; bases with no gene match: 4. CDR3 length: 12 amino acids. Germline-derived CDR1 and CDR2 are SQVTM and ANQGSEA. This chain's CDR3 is CSGPGQGYEQYF. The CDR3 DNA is TGCAGCGGTCCGGGACAGGGGTACGAGCAGTACTTC.

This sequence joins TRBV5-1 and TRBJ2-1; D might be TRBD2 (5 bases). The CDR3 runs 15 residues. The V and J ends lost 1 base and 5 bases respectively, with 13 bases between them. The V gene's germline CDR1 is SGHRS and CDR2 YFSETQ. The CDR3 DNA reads TGCGCCAGCAGCTTGACTAGTTCAGGACACAATGAGCAGTTCTTC. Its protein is CASSLTSSGHNEQFF.

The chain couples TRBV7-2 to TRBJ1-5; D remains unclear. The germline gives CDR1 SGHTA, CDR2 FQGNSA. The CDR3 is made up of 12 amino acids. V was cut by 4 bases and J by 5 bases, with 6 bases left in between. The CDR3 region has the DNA TGTGCCAGCAGCTACTATGATCAGCCCCAGCATTTT. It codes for CASSYYDQPQHF.

CDR3 nucleotides: TGTGCCAGCCAGGTTGGGGCGACAGCCAAAAACATTCAGTACTTC. Protein sequence: CASQVGATAKNIQYF. This chain uses TRBV28 with TRBJ2-4; D may be TRBD1 (5 bases). The CDR3 extends over 15 amino acids. V gave up 8 bases and J gave up 0 bases, with 14 bases separating them. Germline CDR1 reads MDHEN; CDR2 reads SYDVKM.

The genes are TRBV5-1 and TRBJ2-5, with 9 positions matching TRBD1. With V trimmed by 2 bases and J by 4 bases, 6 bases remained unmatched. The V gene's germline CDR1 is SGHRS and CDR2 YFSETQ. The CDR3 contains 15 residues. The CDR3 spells CASSFWDRDRETQYF. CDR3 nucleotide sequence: TGCGCCAGCAGCTTCTGGGACAGGGACAGAGAGACCCAGTACTTC.

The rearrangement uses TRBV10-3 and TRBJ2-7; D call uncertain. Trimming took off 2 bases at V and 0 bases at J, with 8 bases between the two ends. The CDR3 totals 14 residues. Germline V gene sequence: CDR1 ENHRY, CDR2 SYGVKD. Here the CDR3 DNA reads TGTGCCATCAGTGAGACACAGTTCTCCTACGAGCAGTACTTC. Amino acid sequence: CAISETQFSYEQYF.

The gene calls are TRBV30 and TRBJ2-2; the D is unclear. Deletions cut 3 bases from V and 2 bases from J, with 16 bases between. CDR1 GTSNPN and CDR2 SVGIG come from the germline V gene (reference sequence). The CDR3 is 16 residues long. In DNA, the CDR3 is TGTGCCTGGAGCGGTAGCCATGGAGACAACACCGGGGAGCTGTTTTTT. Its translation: CAWSGSHGDNTGELFF.

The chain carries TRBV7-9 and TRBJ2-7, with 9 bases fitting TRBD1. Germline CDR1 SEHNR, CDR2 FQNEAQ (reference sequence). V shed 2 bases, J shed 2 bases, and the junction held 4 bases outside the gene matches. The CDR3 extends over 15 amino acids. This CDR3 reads CASSLQGQGAYEQYF. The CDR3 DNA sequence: TGTGCCAGCAGCTTACAGGGACAGGGTGCCTACGAGCAGTACTTC.

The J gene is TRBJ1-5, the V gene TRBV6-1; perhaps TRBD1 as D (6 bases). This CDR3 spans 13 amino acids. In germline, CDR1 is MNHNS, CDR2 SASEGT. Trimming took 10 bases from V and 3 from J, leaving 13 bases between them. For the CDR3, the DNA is TGTGCCACTTCGGACAGTTTCAATCAGCCCCAGCATTTT. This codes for CATSDSFNQPQHF.

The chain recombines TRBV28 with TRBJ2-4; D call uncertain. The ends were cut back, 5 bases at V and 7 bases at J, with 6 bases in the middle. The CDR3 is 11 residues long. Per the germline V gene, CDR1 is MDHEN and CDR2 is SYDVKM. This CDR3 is CASSPRNIQYF. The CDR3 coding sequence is TGTGCCAGCAGTCCCAGGAACATTCAGTACTTC.

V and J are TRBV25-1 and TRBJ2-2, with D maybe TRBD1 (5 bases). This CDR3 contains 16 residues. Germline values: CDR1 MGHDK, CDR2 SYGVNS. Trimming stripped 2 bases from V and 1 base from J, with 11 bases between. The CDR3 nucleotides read TGTGCCAGCAGTGAACCGCAGGGAAAGAACACCGGGGAGCTGTTTTTT. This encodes CASSEPQGKNTGELFF.

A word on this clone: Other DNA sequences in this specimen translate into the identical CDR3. The CDR3 here is CASSLGTGGTFF. In DNA, the CDR3 is TGTGCCAGCAGCTTAGGGACAGGAGGGACTTTCTTT. This chain uses TRBV7-9 with TRBJ1-1; TRBD1 aligns across 7 bases. Trimming at V came to 1 base and at J to 12 bases, leaving 5 bases not matched to a gene. The CDR3 contains 12 residues. CDR1 is SEHNR, CDR2 FQNEAQ, per germline (reference sequence).

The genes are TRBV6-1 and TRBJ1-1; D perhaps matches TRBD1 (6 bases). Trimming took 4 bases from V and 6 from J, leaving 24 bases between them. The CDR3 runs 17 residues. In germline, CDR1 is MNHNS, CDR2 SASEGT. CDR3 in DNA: TGTGCCAGCAGTGGTAACAGGGTGGGTTGGGTGGAGGCTGAAGCTTTCTTT. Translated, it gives CASSGNRVGWVEAEAFF.

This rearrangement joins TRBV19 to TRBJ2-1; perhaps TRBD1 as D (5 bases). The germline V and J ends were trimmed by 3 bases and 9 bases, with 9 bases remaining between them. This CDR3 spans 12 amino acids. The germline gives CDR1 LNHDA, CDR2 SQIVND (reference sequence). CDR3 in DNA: TGTGCCAGTAGTATGACAGTGGCTGAGCAGTTCTTC. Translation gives CASSMTVAEQFF.

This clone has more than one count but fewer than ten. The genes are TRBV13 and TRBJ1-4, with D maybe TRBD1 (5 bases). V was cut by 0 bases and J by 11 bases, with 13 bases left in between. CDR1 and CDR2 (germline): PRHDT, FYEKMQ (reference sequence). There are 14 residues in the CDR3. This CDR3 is CASSLGTGGGKLFF. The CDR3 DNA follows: TGTGCCAGCAGCTTAGGCACCGGGGGTGGGAAACTGTTTTTT. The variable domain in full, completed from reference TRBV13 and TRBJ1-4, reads AAGVIQSPRHLIKEKRETATLKCYPIPRHDTVYWYQQGPGQDPQFLISFYEKMQSDKGSIPDRFSAQQFSDYHSELNMSSLELGDSALYFCASSLGTGGGKLFFGSGTQLSVL.

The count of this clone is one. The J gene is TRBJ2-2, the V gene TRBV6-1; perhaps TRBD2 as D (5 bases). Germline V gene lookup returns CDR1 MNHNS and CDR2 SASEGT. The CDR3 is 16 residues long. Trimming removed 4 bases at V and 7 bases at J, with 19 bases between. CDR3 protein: CASSGSGEGIHGELFF. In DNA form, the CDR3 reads TGTGCCAGCAGTGGGAGCGGAGAAGGGATTCACGGGGAGCTGTTTTTT.

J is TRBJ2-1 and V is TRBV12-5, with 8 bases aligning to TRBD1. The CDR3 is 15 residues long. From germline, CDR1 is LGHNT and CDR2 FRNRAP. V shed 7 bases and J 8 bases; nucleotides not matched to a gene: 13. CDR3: CASVIGQGLIDEQFF. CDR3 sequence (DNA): TGTGCTAGTGTCATAGGACAGGGCTTGATCGATGAGCAGTTCTTC.

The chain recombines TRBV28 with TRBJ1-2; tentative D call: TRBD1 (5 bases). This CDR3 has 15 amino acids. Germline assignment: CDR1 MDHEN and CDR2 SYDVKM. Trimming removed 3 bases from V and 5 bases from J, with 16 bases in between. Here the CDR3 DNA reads TGTGCCAGCAGTTTTTTAGAGGGCGGGGGGTATGGCTACACCTTC. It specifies CASSFLEGGGYGYTF.

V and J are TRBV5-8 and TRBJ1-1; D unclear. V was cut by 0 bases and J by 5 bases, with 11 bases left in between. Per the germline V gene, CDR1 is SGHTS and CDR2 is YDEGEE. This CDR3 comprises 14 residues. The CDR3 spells CASSLVSRRTEAFF. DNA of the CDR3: TGTGCCAGCAGCTTGGTGTCGAGGAGGACTGAAGCTTTCTTT.

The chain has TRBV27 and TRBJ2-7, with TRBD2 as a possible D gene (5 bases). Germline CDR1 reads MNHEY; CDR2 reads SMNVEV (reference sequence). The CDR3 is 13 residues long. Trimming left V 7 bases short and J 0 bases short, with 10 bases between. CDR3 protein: CASTILGSYEQYF. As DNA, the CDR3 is TGTGCCAGCACGATACTAGGCTCCTACGAGCAGTACTTC.

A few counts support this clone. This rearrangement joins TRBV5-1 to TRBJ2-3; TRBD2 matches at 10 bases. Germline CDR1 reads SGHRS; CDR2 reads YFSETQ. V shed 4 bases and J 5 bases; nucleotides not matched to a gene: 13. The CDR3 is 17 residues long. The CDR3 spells CASSPHGSGRIGDTQYF. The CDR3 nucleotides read TGCGCCAGCAGCCCTCATGGTAGCGGGAGGATAGGAGATACGCAGTATTTT. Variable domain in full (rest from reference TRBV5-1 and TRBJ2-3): KAGVTQTPRYLIKTRGQQVTLSCSPISGHRSVSWYQQTPGQGLQFLFEYFSETQRNKGNFPGRFSGRQFSNSRSEMNVSTLELGDSALYLCASSPHGSGRIGDTQYFGPGTRLTVL.

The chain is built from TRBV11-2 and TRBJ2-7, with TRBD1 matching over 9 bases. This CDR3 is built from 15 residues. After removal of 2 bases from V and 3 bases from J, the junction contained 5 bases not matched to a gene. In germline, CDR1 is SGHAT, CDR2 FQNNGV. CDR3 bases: TGTGCCAGCAGCTTACTAACAGGGGGCGTCTACGAGCAGTACTTC. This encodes CASSLLTGGVYEQYF. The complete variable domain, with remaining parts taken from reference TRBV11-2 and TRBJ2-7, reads EAGVAQSPRYKIIEKRQSVAFWCNPISGHATLYWYQQILGQGPKLLIQFQNNGVVDDSQLPKDRFSAERLKGVDSTLKIQPAKLEDSAVYLCASSLLTGGVYEQYFGPGTRLTVT.

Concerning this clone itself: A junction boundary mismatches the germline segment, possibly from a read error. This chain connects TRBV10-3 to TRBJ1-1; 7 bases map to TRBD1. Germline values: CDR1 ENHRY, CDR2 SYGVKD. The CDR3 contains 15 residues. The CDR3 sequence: CAITETGPMNTEAFF. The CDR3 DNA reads TGTGCCATCACTGAGACAGGGCCCATGAACACTGAAGCTTTCTTT.

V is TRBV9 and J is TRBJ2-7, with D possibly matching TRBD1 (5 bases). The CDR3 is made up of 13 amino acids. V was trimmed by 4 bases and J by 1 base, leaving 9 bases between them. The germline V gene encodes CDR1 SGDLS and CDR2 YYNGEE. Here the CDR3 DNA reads TGTGCCAGCAGCCCTCAGGGTTCCTACGAGCAGTACTTC. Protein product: CASSPQGSYEQYF.